The rows below give T cell receptor beta chains drawn from one sample of a study of T cells in Graves' hyperthyroidism and ophthalmopathy. TCRdb used MiXCR to reprocess the multiplex PCR reads, holding one entry per CDR3 protein. The repertoire includes 400,000 to 600,000 distinct CDR3 sequences, less than 25% of them detected once, and approximately 25% sits in the top ten. The specimen sequenced was blood. The receptors were gathered from a young man with Graves' hyperthyroidism. Both conserved end residues are part of each CDR3. A D gene is named only where the DNA matches it firmly. Rows may omit the clone size; those that give it use once, few, many or a size class.

abundance,j_gene,v_gene,d_gene,CDR3nt,CDR3aa
NA,TRBJ2-2,TRBV5-1,NA,TGCGCCAGCAGCCATCAGGGGACGGGCGGGGAGCTGTTTTTT,CASSHQGTGGELFF
many,TRBJ1-1,TRBV29-1,TRBD1,TGCAGCGTTGAGGGACAGGGGGCGGCTGAAGCTTTCTTT,CSVEGQGAAEAFF
NA,TRBJ2-7,TRBV4-1,NA,TGCGCCAGCAGCTTGAGGCTCGAACCCCCTCAGTACTTC,CASSLRLEPPQYF
NA,TRBJ1-2,TRBV6-1,NA,TGTGCCAGCAGTGCTACTCCGACAGGAGGGGTAAGCAACTATGGCTACACCTTC,CASSATPTGGVSNYGYTF
NA,TRBJ1-2,TRBV7-2,NA,TGTGCCAGCAGCTTAGGTTTAGGTGTGGATGGCTACACCTTC,CASSLGLGVDGYTF
NA,TRBJ1-1,TRBV10-3,NA,TGTGCCATCAGTGAGTCGGCGGGGCCGAACACTGAAGATTTCTTT,CAISESAGPNTEDFF
many,TRBJ1-2,TRBV6-1,TRBD1,TGTGCCAGCAGCCCCAGGACAGGGCTTGGCTACACCTTC,CASSPRTGLGYTF
NA,TRBJ2-5,TRBV3-1,TRBD2,TGTGCCAGCAGCCAAGTGGGACTAGACTTTAAAGAGACCCAGTACTTC,CASSQVGLDFKETQYF
many,TRBJ1-5,TRBV12-3/TRBV12-4,NA,TGTGCCAGCAGCCTCAGGGGGCCCCAGCATTTT,CASSLRGPQHF
NA,TRBJ1-2,TRBV11-2,NA,TGTGCCAGCAGCGCAGGACCCAGGGGCTACACCTTC,CASSAGPRGYTF
many,TRBJ1-1,TRBV30,TRBD1,TGTGCCTGGATCCAGGGGGCTTGGGAAGCTTTCTTT,CAWIQGAWEAFF
few,TRBJ2-5,TRBV12-3/TRBV12-4,TRBD2,TGTGCCAGCAGCTTGAACGGGCTAGCGGAAGAGACCCAGTACTTC,CASSLNGLAEETQYF
many,TRBJ1-1,TRBV12-3/TRBV12-4,NA,TGTGCCAGCAGTTTAGTAGGCAGGGAGAACACTGAAGCTTTCTTT,CASSLVGRENTEAFF
many,TRBJ1-5,TRBV20-1,NA,TGCAGTGCAATCGATCGGAAATCCAATCAGCCCCAGCATTTT,CSAIDRKSNQPQHF
NA,TRBJ1-2,TRBV28,TRBD1,TGTGCCAGCAGAAACAGGGGGGGAAATGGCTACACCTTC,CASRNRGGNGYTF
many,TRBJ1-2,TRBV2,NA,TGTGCCAGCAGTGATGGTCCCTCGTTTAGCTATGGCTACACCTTC,CASSDGPSFSYGYTF
many,TRBJ1-2,TRBV27,TRBD1,TGTGCCAGCAGCGGGACAGGGAACCCTCTCCCTGATGGCTACACCTTC,CASSGTGNPLPDGYTF
NA,TRBJ2-2,TRBV14,NA,TGTGCCAGCAGCCAAGGGAAACAGGTCGACGGGGAGCTGTTTTTT,CASSQGKQVDGELFF
few,TRBJ2-7,TRBV19,NA,TGTGCCAGTAGTCCCCGGACGGAGATTACCTACGAGCAGTACTTC,CASSPRTEITYEQYF
NA,TRBJ1-2,TRBV9,NA,TGTGCCAGCAGCGCCATGACAAGCTATGGCTACACCTTC,CASSAMTSYGYTF
few,TRBJ1-1,TRBV20-1,NA,TGCAGTGCTAGTCGGGGCACCGCCACTGAAGCTTTCTTT,CSASRGTATEAFF
many,TRBJ2-7,TRBV6-2/TRBV6-3,TRBD1,TGTGCCAGCAGTCACGGGGGACAGGGAGCCTACGAGCAGTACTTC,CASSHGGQGAYEQYF
many,TRBJ1-2,TRBV6-1,NA,TGTGCCAGCAGTGAAGCCCAGGTCTATGGCTACACCTTC,CASSEAQVYGYTF
NA,TRBJ2-7,TRBV7-9,NA,TGTGCCAGCAGCCGTCGGGCAGGGAGCTCCTACGAGCAGTACTTC,CASSRRAGSSYEQYF
NA,TRBJ1-1,TRBV11-2,NA,TGTGCCAGCAGTGGCATTTCGGGACAACCGAACACTGAAGCTTTCTTT,CASSGISGQPNTEAFF
few,TRBJ1-2,TRBV20-1,NA,TGCAGTGCTAGAGACACTAACTATGGCTACACCTTC,CSARDTNYGYTF
NA,TRBJ1-5,TRBV12-3/TRBV12-4,NA,TGTGCCAGCAGGCTCGGGAAAGGGGCGCCCCAGCATTTT,CASRLGKGAPQHF
few,TRBJ1-2,TRBV12-3/TRBV12-4,NA,TGTGCCAGCAGTCCCGAAGCAGAAACTAACTATGGCTACACCTTC,CASSPEAETNYGYTF
many,TRBJ2-6,TRBV7-8,NA,TGTGCCAGCAGCCATCGGGGAGGAGGGGCCAACGTCCTGACTTTC,CASSHRGGGANVLTF
NA,TRBJ2-5,TRBV2,TRBD1,TGTGCCAGCAGTGATGGACAGGGGGTGACCCAGTACTTC,CASSDGQGVTQYF
many,TRBJ1-3,TRBV6-5,TRBD1,TGTGCCAGCAGTTCCGGACAGGGACTGGCTGGAAACACCATATATTTT,CASSSGQGLAGNTIYF
many,TRBJ1-5,TRBV2,TRBD1,TGTGCCAGCAGTCCCGACAGGGGCCTCCATCAGCCCCAGCATTTT,CASSPDRGLHQPQHF
many,TRBJ1-2,TRBV5-1,NA,TGCGCCAGCAGCTTGGAAGGGGAGGGCCGAGGCTACACCTTC,CASSLEGEGRGYTF
many,TRBJ1-1,TRBV5-1,TRBD1,TGCGCCAGCAGCTTTAATCCGGGACAGGGTACTGAAGCTTTCTTT,CASSFNPGQGTEAFF
many,TRBJ2-7,TRBV12-3/TRBV12-4,TRBD1,TGTGCCAGCAGTCCCCCGGGACAGGGGGCGCGCGAGCAGTACTTC,CASSPPGQGAREQYF
NA,TRBJ1-1,TRBV20-1,NA,TGCAGTGCTAGCCCGGGGACGGGTGCAGCTTTCTTT,CSASPGTGAAFF
NA,TRBJ2-7,TRBV6-9,NA,TGTGCCAGCAGTTATTCGAAGCCCCCGAGGGACGAGCAGTACTTC,CASSYSKPPRDEQYF
many,TRBJ1-2,TRBV28,NA,TGTGCCAGCAGTTTGTCCTCTCCAGGGAATGGCTACACCTTC,CASSLSSPGNGYTF
many,TRBJ1-2,TRBV6-5,TRBD1,TGTGCCAGCAGTCGCCGGGACAGGGAGAAAGGCTACACCTTC,CASSRRDREKGYTF
many,TRBJ1-1,TRBV6-4,TRBD1,TGTGCCAGCAGTGAGTCCGGGACAGGGGGCTTGGACACTGAAGCTTTCTTT,CASSESGTGGLDTEAFF